A single sample is the source of the 20 T cell receptor beta chains below, sequenced in a study of OX40 agonist ivuxolimab in advanced cancers. Clones were sequenced by immunoSEQ multiplex PCR, and TCRdb holds only the in-frame ones, with some missing. Seen here are some 74,000 clones, about 88% observed once, and the top ten hold around 0.97%. Source: CD4+ or CD8+ T cells sorted from blood, taken in a trial of the OX40 agonist ivuxolimab. Receptors were obtained from an adult with an advanced solid tumor such as melanoma, head and neck, liver or kidney cancer.

For this clone: The sample holds other DNA sequences that translate to the same CDR3. The V call is TRBV11-3, the J call TRBJ1-1, with D uncertain. Deletions cut 5 bases from V and 1 base from J, with 8 bases between. The length of the CDR3 is 13 residues. CDR1 is SGHNT and CDR2 is YENEEA in the germline V gene. CDR3: CASSPRGNTEAFF. The CDR3 bases are TGTGCCAGCAGCCCTCGGGGGAACACTGAAGCTTTCTTT.

This clone was seen only a few times. The chain has TRBV5-4 and TRBJ2-7; 8 nucleotides match TRBD1. Germline V gives CDR1 SGHNT, CDR2 YYREEE (reference sequence). This CDR3 is built from 14 residues. Trimming took 0 bases from V and 5 from J; bases not matched to a gene: 4. The CDR3 sequence is CASSLVDRGDEQYF. The CDR3 DNA reads TGTGCCAGCAGCTTGGTAGACAGGGGAGACGAGCAGTACTTC.

J is TRBJ1-2 and V is TRBV7-9; D possibly corresponds to TRBD1 (5 bases). The germline gives CDR1 SEHNR, CDR2 FQNEAQ (reference sequence). CDR3 length: 14 amino acids. V lost 4 bases and J lost 4, with 13 bases in between. CDR3 protein: CASSSPEGRYGYTF. The CDR3 nucleotides read TGTGCCAGCAGCTCCCCTGAGGGGCGCTATGGCTACACCTTC. Combining the CDR3 with reference TRBV7-9 and TRBJ1-2 gives the whole variable domain DTGVSQNPRHKITKRGQNVTFRCDPISEHNRLYWYRQTLGQGPEFLTYFQNEAQLEKSRLLSDRFSAERPKGSFSTLEIQRTEQGDSAMYLCASSSPEGRYGYTFGSGTRLTVV.

The J gene is TRBJ2-2, the V gene TRBV4-2; D gene ambiguous. This CDR3 region has 15 residues. Germline V CDR1 and CDR2: LGHNA, YNFKEQ. Trimming pared 2 bases from V and 2 bases from J, leaving 9 bases between. The CDR3 coding sequence is TGTGCCAGCAGCCAACGGCCAACTAACACCGGGGAGCTGTTTTTT. It codes for CASSQRPTNTGELFF.

This sequence joins TRBV28 and TRBJ1-1; D remains ambiguous. With 6 bases removed from V and 0 bases from J, the gap between germline ends came to 8 bases. Looked up from germline, CDR1 is MDHEN and CDR2 is SYDVKM. The CDR3 covers 13 residues. The CDR3 reads CASSKQVNTEAFF. In nucleotides, the CDR3 is TGTGCCAGCAGCAAGCAGGTGAACACTGAAGCTTTCTTT. Looking up the rest from reference TRBV28 and TRBJ1-1 gives the full variable domain: DVKVTQSSRYLVKRTGEKVFLECVQDMDHENMFWYRQDPGLGLRLIYFSYDVKMKEKGDIPEGYSVSREKKERFSLILESASTNQTSMYLCASSKQVNTEAFFGQGTRLTVV.

The chain links TRBV28 to TRBJ1-2, with TRBD1 identical over 8 bases. The germline CDR1 and CDR2 sequences are MDHEN and SYDVKM. Trimming cost V 5 bases and J 6 bases; bases outside gene matches: 11. This CDR3 comprises 15 residues. The CDR3 nucleotides are TGTGCCAGCAGTCCAGGAGGTGCGACAGGGGATGGCTACACCTTC. As protein: CASSPGGATGDGYTF.

The chain is built from TRBV11-2 and TRBJ2-3, with TRBD2 identical over 9 bases. Germline V gene lookup returns CDR1 SGHAT and CDR2 FQNNGV. The V gene end was trimmed by 1 base and the J gene end by 5 bases; junction bases not matched to a gene: 7. The CDR3 sequence is 16 residues long. The CDR3 region has the DNA TGTGCCAGCAGCTTAGGGGGCGGGGGGGCTGTAGATACGCAGTATTTT. This gives the protein CASSLGGGGAVDTQYF.

CDR3 in amino acids: CASRRDGSYEQYF. In nucleotides, the CDR3 is TGTGCCAGCAGGCGGGACGGATCCTACGAGCAGTACTTC. The chain has TRBV28 and TRBJ2-7; maybe TRBD2 (6 bases). Germline CDR1 MDHEN, CDR2 SYDVKM. Trimming stripped 6 bases from V and 1 base from J, with 10 bases between. The CDR3 spans 13 residues. The variable domain in full, with the rest retrieved from reference TRBV28 and TRBJ2-7, is DVKVTQSSRYLVKRTGEKVFLECVQDMDHENMFWYRQDPGLGLRLIYFSYDVKMKEKGDIPEGYSVSREKKERFSLILESASTNQTSMYLCASRRDGSYEQYFGPGTRLTVT.

The rearrangement uses TRBV19 and TRBJ2-3, with 7 bases identical to TRBD2. The CDR3 has 15 residues. In germline, CDR1 is LNHDA, CDR2 SQIVND (reference sequence). V lost 6 bases to trimming and J lost 3 bases; unmatched junction nucleotides: 9. CDR3 protein: CASRLKGTITDTQYF. The CDR3, as DNA: TGTGCCAGTAGGTTAAAGGGGACTATAACAGATACGCAGTATTTT.

The chain combines TRBV9 with TRBJ1-2; D is uncertain. Germline V gene sequence: CDR1 SGDLS, CDR2 YYNGEE. CDR3 length equals 13 residues. Trimming cost V 4 bases and J 8 bases, with 15 bases left between them. In nucleotides, the CDR3 is TGTGCCAGCAGCCCTAACGAGGGCGCGGGCTACACCTTC. Translation: CASSPNEGAGYTF. Combining the CDR3 with reference TRBV9 and TRBJ1-2 gives the whole variable domain DSGVTQTPKHLITATGQRVTLRCSPRSGDLSVYWYQQSLDQGLQFLIQYYNGEERAKGNILERFSAQQFPDLHSELNLSSLELGDSALYFCASSPNEGAGYTFGSGTRLTVV.

This chain's CDR3 is CASSPLAGVSNEQFF. In DNA form, the CDR3 reads TGTGCCAGCAGTCCCCTAGCGGGAGTTTCCAATGAGCAGTTCTTC. This sequence joins TRBV6-4 and TRBJ2-1; 10 positions agree with TRBD2. CDR3 length: 15 residues. Germline CDR1 is MRHNA and CDR2 is SNTAGT. V trimming: 5 bases; J trimming: 6 bases; junction bases outside the gene matches: 7.

V is TRBV5-4 and J is TRBJ2-7; TRBD1 matches 7 bases. This CDR3 has 15 amino acids. Germline values: CDR1 SGHNT, CDR2 YYREEE (reference sequence). The ends lost 4 bases at V and 0 bases at J; junction bases unmatched: 7. The DNA for the CDR3 is TGTGCCAGCAGCAGTGGGGACAGTAGCTCCTACGAGCAGTACTTC. Translation: CASSSGDSSSYEQYF.

V and J are TRBV18 and TRBJ2-1; TRBD2 agrees at 7 bases. With 3 bases clipped from V and 3 bases from J, the junction kept 17 bases outside the gene matches. CDR1 is KGHSH, CDR2 LQKENI, per germline. This CDR3 comprises 19 residues. The DNA for the CDR3 is TGTGCCAGCTCACCCCGGGACCCCATGTCTCTAGCGGTCTACAATGAGCAGTTCTTC. This gives the protein CASSPRDPMSLAVYNEQFF.

This rearrangement joins TRBV18 to TRBJ2-5; 8 bases are a match to TRBD1. There are 15 residues in the CDR3. Germline CDR1 is KGHSH and CDR2 is LQKENI. Trimming removed 1 base from V and 5 bases from J; junction bases left unmatched: 6. CDR3 region: CASSPLQGAVETQYF. The DNA of the CDR3 is TGTGCCAGCTCACCACTCCAGGGGGCAGTGGAGACCCAGTACTTC. Based on the CDR3 plus reference TRBV18 and TRBJ2-5, the full variable domain is NAGVMQNPRHLVRRRGQEARLRCSPMKGHSHVYWYRQLPEEGLKFMVYLQKENIIDESGMPKERFSAEFPKEGPSILRIQQVVRGDSAAYFCASSPLQGAVETQYFGPGTRLLVL.

V is TRBV5-1 and J is TRBJ1-1, with 11 bases matching TRBD1. The CDR3 length is 16 residues. The V and J ends lost 4 bases and 3 bases, in that order; junction bases with no gene match: 8. Germline V gives CDR1 SGHRS, CDR2 YFSETQ. CDR3 region: CASSRTGGALDTEAFF. The CDR3 region has the DNA TGCGCCAGCAGCCGGACAGGGGGCGCCTTGGACACTGAAGCTTTCTTT.

The chain combines TRBV6-1 with TRBJ1-5; weak D call: TRBD1 (5 bases). Germline V gene lookup returns CDR1 MNHNS and CDR2 SASEGT. The ends were cut back, 7 bases at V and 0 bases at J, with 10 bases in the middle. This CDR3 has 14 amino acids. The CDR3 here is CASTAGYSNQPQHF. CDR3 sequence (DNA): TGTGCCAGCACGGCAGGGTATAGCAATCAGCCCCAGCATTTT.

The chain carries TRBV29-1 and TRBJ2-3; maybe TRBD2 (5 bases). The CDR3 has 16 amino acids. Per germline, CDR1 SQVTM and CDR2 ANQGSEA. Trimming shortened V by 4 bases and J by 0 bases, and 17 bases separated the two germline ends. CDR3 nucleotides: TGCAGCGTTGTAGGAACGGAGGCTTCTAGCACAGATACGCAGTATTTT. As protein: CSVVGTEASSTDTQYF.

The rearrangement links TRBV7-2 to TRBJ2-2, with 11 bases aligning to TRBD2. With 4 bases clipped from V and 2 bases from J, the junction kept 6 bases outside the gene matches. The CDR3 runs to 17 residues. Germline V gene sequence: CDR1 SGHTA, CDR2 FQGNSA. This CDR3 reads CASSYTGTSGNTGELFF. CDR3 DNA sequence: TGTGCCAGCAGCTATACCGGGACTAGCGGTAACACCGGGGAGCTGTTTTTT.

The chain has TRBV2 and TRBJ2-5; D tentatively fits TRBD1 or TRBD2 (6 bases each). Germline V gene sequence: CDR1 SNHLY, CDR2 FYNNEI. V gave up 2 bases and J gave up 5 bases, with 15 bases separating them. The CDR3 has 15 amino acids. The CDR3 loop reads CASSENRGRRETQYF. As DNA, the CDR3 is TGTGCCAGCAGTGAAAACCGGGGGCGTAGGGAGACCCAGTACTTC. Full variable domain (remainder filled in from reference TRBV2 and TRBJ2-5): EPEVTQTPSHQVTQMGQEVILRCVPISNHLYFYWYRQILGQKVEFLVSFYNNEISEKSEIFDDQFSVERPDGSNFTLKIRSTKLEDSAMYFCASSENRGRRETQYFGPGTRLLVL.

This sequence joins TRBV18 and TRBJ1-3; a possible D gene is TRBD1 (5 bases). The CDR3 consists of 14 residues. V gave up 1 base and J gave up 4 bases, with 8 bases separating them. Per germline, CDR1 KGHSH and CDR2 LQKENI. CDR3 sequence reads: CASSPRDGGNTIYF. The CDR3, as DNA: TGTGCCAGCTCACCACGGGACGGCGGAAACACCATATATTTT.